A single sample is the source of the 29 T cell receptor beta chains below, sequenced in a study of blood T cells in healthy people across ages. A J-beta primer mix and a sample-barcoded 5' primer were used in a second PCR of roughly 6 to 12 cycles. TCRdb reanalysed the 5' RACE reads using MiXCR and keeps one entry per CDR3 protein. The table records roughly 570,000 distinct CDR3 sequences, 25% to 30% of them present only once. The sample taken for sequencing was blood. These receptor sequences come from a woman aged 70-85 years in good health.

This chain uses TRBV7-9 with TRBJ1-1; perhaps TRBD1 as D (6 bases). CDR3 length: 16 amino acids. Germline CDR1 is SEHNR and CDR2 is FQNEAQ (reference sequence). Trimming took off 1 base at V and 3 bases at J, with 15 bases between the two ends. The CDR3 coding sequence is TGTGCCAGCAGCTTAGAGTGGCAGGGGCTGGACACTGAAGCTTTCTTT. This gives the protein CASSLEWQGLDTEAFF.

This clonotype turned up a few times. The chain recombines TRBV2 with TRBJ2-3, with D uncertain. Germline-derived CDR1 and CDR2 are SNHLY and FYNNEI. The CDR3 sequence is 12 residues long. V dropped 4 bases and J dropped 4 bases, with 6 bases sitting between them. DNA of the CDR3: TGTGCCAGCAGTGTGACTCCAGATACGCAGTATTTT. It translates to CASSVTPDTQYF.

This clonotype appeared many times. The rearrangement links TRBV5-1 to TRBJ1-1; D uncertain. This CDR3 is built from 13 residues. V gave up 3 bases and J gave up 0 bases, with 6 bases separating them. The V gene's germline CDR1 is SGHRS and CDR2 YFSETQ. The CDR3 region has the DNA TGCGCCAGCAGCTCCCAGATGAACACTGAAGCTTTCTTT. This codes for CASSSQMNTEAFF.

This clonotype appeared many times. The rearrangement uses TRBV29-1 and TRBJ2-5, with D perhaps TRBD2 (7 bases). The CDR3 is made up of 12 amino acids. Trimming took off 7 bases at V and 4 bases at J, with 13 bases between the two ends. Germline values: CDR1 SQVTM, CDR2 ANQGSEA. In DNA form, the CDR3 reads TGCAGCGGCGAGGGGGGGCCAGAGACCCAGTACTTC. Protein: CSGEGGPETQYF.

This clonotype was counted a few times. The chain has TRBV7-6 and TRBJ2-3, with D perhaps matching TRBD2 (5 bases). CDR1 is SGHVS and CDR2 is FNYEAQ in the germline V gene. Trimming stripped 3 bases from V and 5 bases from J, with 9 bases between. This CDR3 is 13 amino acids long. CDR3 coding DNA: TGTGCCAGCAGCTTCGGGGTAGGAGATACGCAGTATTTT. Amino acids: CASSFGVGDTQYF.

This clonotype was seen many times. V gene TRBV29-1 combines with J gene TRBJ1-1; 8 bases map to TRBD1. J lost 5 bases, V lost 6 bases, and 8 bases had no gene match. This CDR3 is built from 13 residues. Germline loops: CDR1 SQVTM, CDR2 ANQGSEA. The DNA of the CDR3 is TGCAGCGTCTTATCGGACAGGGAGACTGAAGCTTTCTTT. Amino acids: CSVLSDRETEAFF.

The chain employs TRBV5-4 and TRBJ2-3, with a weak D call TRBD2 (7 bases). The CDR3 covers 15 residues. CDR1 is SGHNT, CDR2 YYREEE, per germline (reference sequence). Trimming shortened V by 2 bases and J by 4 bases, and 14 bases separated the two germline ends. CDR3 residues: CASSFRAGASDTQYF. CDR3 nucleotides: TGTGCCAGCAGCTTTAGGGCGGGGGCGTCAGATACGCAGTATTTT. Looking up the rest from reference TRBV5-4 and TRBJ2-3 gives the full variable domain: ETGVTQSPTHLIKTRGQQVTLRCSSQSGHNTVSWYQQALGQGPQFIFQYYREEENGRGNFPPRFSGLQFPNYSSELNVNALELDDSALYLCASSFRAGASDTQYFGPGTRLTVL.

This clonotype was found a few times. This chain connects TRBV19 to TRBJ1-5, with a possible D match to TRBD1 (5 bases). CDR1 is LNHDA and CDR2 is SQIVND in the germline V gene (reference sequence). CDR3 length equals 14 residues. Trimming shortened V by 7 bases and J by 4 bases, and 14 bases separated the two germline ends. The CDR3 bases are TGTGCCAGTACGGCAGGTAGGGGAAATCAGCCCCAGCATTTT. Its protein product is CASTAGRGNQPQHF. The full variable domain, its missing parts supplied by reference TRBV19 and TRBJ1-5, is DGGITQSPKYLFRKEGQNVTLSCEQNLNHDAMYWYRQDPGQGLRLIYYSQIVNDFQKGDIAEGYSVSREKKESFPLTVTSAQKNPTAFYLCASTAGRGNQPQHFGDGTRLSIL.

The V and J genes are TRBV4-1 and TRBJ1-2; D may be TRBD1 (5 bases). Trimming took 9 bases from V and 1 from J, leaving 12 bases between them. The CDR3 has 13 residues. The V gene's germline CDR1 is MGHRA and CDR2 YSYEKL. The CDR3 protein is CASGTGVNYGYTF. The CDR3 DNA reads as TGCGCCAGTGGGACGGGGGTTAACTATGGCTACACCTTC.

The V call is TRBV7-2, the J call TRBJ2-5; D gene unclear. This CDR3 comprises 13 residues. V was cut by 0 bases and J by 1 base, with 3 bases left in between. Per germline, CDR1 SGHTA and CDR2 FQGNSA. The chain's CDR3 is CASSLAFQETQYF. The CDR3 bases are TGTGCCAGCAGCTTAGCGTTCCAAGAGACCCAGTACTTC.

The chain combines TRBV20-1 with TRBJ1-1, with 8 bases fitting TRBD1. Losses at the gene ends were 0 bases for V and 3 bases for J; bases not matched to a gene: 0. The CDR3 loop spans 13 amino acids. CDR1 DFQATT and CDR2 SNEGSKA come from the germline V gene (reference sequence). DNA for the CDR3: TGCAGTGCTAGAGAGGACAGGGACACTGAAGCTTTCTTT. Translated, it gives CSAREDRDTEAFF.

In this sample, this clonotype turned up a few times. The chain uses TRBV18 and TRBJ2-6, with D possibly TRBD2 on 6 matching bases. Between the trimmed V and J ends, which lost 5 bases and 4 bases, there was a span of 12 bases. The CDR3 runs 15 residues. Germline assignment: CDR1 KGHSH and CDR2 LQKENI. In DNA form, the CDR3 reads TGTGCCAGCTCAACAGCGGCGGGGGGGGCCAACGTCCTGACTTTC. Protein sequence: CASSTAAGGANVLTF.

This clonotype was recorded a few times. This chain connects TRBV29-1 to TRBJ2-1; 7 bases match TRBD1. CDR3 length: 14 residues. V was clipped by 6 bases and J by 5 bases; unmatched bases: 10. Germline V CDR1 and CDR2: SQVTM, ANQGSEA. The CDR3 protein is CSVRGGTVNNEQFF. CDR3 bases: TGCAGCGTCAGGGGTGGGACAGTCAACAATGAGCAGTTCTTC.

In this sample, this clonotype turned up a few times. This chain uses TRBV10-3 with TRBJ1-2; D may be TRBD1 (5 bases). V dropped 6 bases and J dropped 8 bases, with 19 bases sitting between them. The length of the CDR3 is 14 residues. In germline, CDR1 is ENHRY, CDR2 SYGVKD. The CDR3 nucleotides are TGTGCCATCAGCTCGACAGAGGTGGCCCGAGGCTACACCTTC. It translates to CAISSTEVARGYTF.

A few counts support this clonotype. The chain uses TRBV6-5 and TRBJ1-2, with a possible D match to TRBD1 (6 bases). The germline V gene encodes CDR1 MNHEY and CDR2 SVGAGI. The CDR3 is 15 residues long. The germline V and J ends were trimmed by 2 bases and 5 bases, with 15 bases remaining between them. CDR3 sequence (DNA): TGTGCCAGCAGTTACACGTCACAGGGAATATATGGCTACACCTTC. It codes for CASSYTSQGIYGYTF.

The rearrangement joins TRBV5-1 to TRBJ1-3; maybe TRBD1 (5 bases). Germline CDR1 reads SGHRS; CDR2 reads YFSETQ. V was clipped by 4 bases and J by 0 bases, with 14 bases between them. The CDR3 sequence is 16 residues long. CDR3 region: CASSMAAGTSGNTIYF. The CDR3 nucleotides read TGCGCCAGCAGCATGGCCGCGGGGACCTCTGGAAACACCATATATTTT. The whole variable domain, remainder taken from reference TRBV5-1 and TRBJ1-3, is KAGVTQTPRYLIKTRGQQVTLSCSPISGHRSVSWYQQTPGQGLQFLFEYFSETQRNKGNFPGRFSGRQFSNSRSEMNVSTLELGDSALYLCASSMAAGTSGNTIYFGEGSWLTVV.

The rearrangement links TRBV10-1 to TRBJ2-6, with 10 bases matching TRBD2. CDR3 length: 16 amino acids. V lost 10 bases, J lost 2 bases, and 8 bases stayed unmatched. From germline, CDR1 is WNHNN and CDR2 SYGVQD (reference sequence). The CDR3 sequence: CAILAGAIPGANVLTF. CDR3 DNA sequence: TGCGCCATCCTAGCGGGAGCGATCCCTGGGGCCAACGTCCTGACTTTC.

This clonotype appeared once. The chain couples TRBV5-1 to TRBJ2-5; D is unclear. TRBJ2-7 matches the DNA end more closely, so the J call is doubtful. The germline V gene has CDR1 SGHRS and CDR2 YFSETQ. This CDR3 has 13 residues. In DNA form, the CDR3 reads TGCGCCAGCAGCTTGCAGACCGGCTACGAGCAGTACTTC. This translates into CASSLQTGYEQYF.

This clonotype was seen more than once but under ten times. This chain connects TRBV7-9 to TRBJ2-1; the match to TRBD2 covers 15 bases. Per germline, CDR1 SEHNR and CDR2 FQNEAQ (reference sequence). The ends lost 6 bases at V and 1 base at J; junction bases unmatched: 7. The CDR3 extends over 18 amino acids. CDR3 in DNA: TGTGCCAGCAGATCAGGGACTAGCGGGGGGTGGTCCTACAATGAGCAGTTCTTC. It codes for CASRSGTSGGWSYNEQFF.

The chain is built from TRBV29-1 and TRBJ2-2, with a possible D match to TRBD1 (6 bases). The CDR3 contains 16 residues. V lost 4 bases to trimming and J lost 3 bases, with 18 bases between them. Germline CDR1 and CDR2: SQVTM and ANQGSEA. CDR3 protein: CSVAGTPKWDTGELFF. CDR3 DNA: TGCAGCGTTGCCGGGACACCGAAGTGGGACACCGGGGAGCTGTTTTTT.

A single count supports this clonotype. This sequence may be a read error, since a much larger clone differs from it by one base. As DNA, the CDR3 is TGTGCCTGTCTCGACATAACCGGGAGCGGCTACACCTTC. This codes for CACLDITGSGYTF. The chain links TRBV19 to TRBJ1-2; no reliable D call. With 11 bases removed from V and 8 bases from J, the gap between germline ends came to 21 bases. CDR3 length equals 13 residues. Germline V gene data show CDR1 as LNHDA and CDR2 as SQIVND (reference sequence).

CDR3 in DNA: TGTGCCAGCAGCCCGGGGACTAGCGGGAGGGCCCACAATGAGCAGTTCTTC. Translating gives CASSPGTSGRAHNEQFF. The gene calls are TRBV7-9 and TRBJ2-1, with 16 bases matching TRBD2. The CDR3 totals 17 residues. V was clipped by 5 bases and J by 5 bases; unmatched bases: 6. From germline, CDR1 is SEHNR and CDR2 FQNEAQ (reference sequence).

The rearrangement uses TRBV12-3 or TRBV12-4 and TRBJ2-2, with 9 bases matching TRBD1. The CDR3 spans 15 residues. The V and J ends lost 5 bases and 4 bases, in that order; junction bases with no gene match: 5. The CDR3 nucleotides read TGTGCCAGCAGTGGACAGGGGACGGGCACCGGGGAGCTGTTTTTT. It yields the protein CASSGQGTGTGELFF.

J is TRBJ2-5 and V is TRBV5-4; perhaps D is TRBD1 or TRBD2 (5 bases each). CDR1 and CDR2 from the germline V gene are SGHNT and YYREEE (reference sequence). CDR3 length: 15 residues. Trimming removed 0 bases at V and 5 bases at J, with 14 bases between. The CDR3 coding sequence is TGTGCCAGCAGCTTGGGGGGGTCGTCGGCGGAGACCCAGTACTTC. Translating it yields CASSLGGSSAETQYF.

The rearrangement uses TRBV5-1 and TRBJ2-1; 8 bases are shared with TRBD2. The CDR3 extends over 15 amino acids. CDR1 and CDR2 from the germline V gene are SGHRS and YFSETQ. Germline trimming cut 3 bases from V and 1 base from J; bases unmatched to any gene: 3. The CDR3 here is CASSWRGASYNEQFF. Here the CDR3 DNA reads TGCGCCAGCAGCTGGCGGGGGGCATCCTACAATGAGCAGTTCTTC.

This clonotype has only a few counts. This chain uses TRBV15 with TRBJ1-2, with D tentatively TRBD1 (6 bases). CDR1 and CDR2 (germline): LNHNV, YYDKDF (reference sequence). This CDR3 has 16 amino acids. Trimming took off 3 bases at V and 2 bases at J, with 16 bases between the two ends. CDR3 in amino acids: CATSRPGTKTNYGYTF. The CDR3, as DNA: TGTGCCACCAGCAGGCCCGGGACAAAGACCAACTATGGCTACACCTTC.

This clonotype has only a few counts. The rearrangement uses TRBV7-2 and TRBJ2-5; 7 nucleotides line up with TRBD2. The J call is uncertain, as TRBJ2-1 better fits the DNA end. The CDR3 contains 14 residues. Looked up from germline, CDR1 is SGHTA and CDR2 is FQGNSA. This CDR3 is CASSSLVRASGQFF. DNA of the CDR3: TGTGCCAGCAGCTCGTTGGTACGGGCTAGCGGGCAGTTCTTC.

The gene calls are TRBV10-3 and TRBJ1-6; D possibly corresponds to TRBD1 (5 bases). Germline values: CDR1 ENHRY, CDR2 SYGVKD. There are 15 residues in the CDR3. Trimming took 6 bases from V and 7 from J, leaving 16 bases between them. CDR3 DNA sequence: TGTGCCATCAGCCCTCAAGACAGTAGGAATTCACCCCTCCACTTT. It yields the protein CAISPQDSRNSPLHF.

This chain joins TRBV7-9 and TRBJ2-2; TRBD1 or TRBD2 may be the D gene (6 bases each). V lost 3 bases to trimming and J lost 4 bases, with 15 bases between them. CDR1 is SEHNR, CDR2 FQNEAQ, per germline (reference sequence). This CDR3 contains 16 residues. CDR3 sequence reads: CASSFSQGGPTGELFF. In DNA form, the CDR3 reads TGTGCCAGCAGCTTCTCCCAAGGGGGGCCCACCGGGGAGCTGTTTTTT.